The 29 T cell receptor beta chains below were found in one sample sequenced in a study of CD8+CD57+ T cells in acquired aplastic anemia. TCR beta VDJ and CDR3 profiling used genomic DNA as template. TCRdb itself ran the reads through MiXCR, one entry per CDR3 protein. In the table there are about 81,000 distinct CDR3 sequences, under 50% of which are singletons. Sequenced sample: sorted CD4+, CD8+, or CD8+CD57+ T cells (not recorded which) from PBMCs. The receptors here all came from a human donor in good health, serving as a control.

The chain links TRBV27 to TRBJ1-2; D is ambiguous. Trimming removed 2 bases at V and 0 bases at J, with 10 bases between. This CDR3 contains 15 residues. Germline loops: CDR1 MNHEY, CDR2 SMNVEV (reference sequence). CDR3 loop: CASSLIGEANYGYTF. For the CDR3, the DNA is TGTGCCAGCAGTTTAATCGGAGAAGCTAACTATGGCTACACCTTC.

This chain links TRBV4-2 with TRBJ1-4; 12 nucleotides agree with TRBD1. CDR3 length: 19 residues. Per germline, CDR1 LGHNA and CDR2 YNFKEQ. With 4 bases clipped from V and 7 bases from J, the junction kept 16 bases outside the gene matches. The CDR3 sequence: CASSLGRSRDRGHGEKLFF. The CDR3 nucleotides are TGTGCCAGCAGCCTCGGACGGAGCCGGGACAGGGGGCATGGTGAAAAACTGTTTTTT.

The gene calls are TRBV12-3 or TRBV12-4 and TRBJ1-4, with D uncertain. V shed 5 bases and J shed 4 bases, with 11 bases lying between them. This CDR3 spans 14 amino acids. CDR3 bases: TGTGCCAGCAGTCTTCCCCCGTTTAATGAAAAACTGTTTTTT. Translated, it gives CASSLPPFNEKLFF.

This clonotype was recorded many times. V is TRBV9 and J is TRBJ2-1, with 7 positions matching TRBD2. The junction had 5 bases not matched to a gene; V was cut back by 3 bases and J by 8 bases. The CDR3 totals 13 residues. Germline V gene sequence: CDR1 SGDLS, CDR2 YYNGEE. The CDR3 DNA reads as TGTGCCAGCAGCGGGGGAGGGGCTTATGAGCAGTTCTTC. Its translation is CASSGGGAYEQFF.

The gene calls are TRBV20-1 and TRBJ2-1; 10 bases agree with TRBD2. The CDR3 has 15 residues. After removal of 6 bases from V and 4 bases from J, the junction contained 9 bases not matched to a gene. Germline V gene data show CDR1 as DFQATT and CDR2 as SNEGSKA (reference sequence). As DNA, the CDR3 is TGCAGTGCGGCGAGGACTAGCGGAGCGTACAATGAGCAGTTCTTC. Residues: CSAARTSGAYNEQFF.

The table lists this clonotype with a few counts. This sequence joins TRBV5-5 and TRBJ2-7; D could derive from TRBD1 or TRBD2 (5 bases each). Germline V lookup: CDR1 SGHKS, CDR2 YYEKEE (reference sequence). V gave up 4 bases and J gave up 3 bases, with 20 bases separating them. The CDR3 extends over 16 amino acids. The DNA of the CDR3 is TGTGCCAGCAGCCTCAGCTTGGCAGGGAGTTACTACGAGCAGTACTTC. Its protein product is CASSLSLAGSYYEQYF.

Of note for this clonotype: Given a much more abundant clone one base away, this may be a read error. The rearrangement joins TRBV12-3 or TRBV12-4 to TRBJ2-3; tentative D call: TRBD1 (5 bases). The V and J ends lost 8 bases and 3 bases respectively, with 18 bases between them. The length of the CDR3 is 15 residues. The CDR3: CASGPQPTGTDTQYF. The CDR3 DNA sequence: TGTGCCAGCGGTCCACAACCAACAGGTACAGATACGCAGTATTTT.

This clonotype occurred a few times. V and J are TRBV28 and TRBJ1-2; D ambiguous. The CDR3 consists of 14 residues. Germline V lookup: CDR1 MDHEN, CDR2 SYDVKM. V was cut by 2 bases and J by 3 bases, with 10 bases left in between. CDR3 loop: CASSLSETDYGYTF. The CDR3 DNA reads as TGTGCCAGCAGTTTAAGTGAGACGGACTATGGCTACACCTTC.

The chain carries TRBV5-4 and TRBJ2-1, with 9 bases that match TRBD1. Germline values: CDR1 SGHNT, CDR2 YYREEE (reference sequence). V lost 3 bases and J lost 5; bases outside the gene matches: 6. The CDR3 is 15 amino acids. The CDR3 is CASSSGTGYDNEQFF. CDR3 nucleotides: TGTGCCAGCAGCTCCGGGACAGGGTACGACAATGAGCAGTTCTTC.

Ten or more counts support this clonotype. The chain combines TRBV9 with TRBJ1-6, with 8 bases identical to TRBD1. This CDR3 spans 14 amino acids. V was pared by 4 bases and J by 6 bases, with 3 bases of the junction left unmatched. In germline, CDR1 is SGDLS, CDR2 YYNGEE. CDR3 sequence: CASSLGQGNSPLHF. In nucleotides, the CDR3 is TGTGCCAGCAGCCTAGGACAGGGTAATTCACCCCTCCACTTT.

A few counts support this clonotype. V gene TRBV6-1 combines with J gene TRBJ1-1, with TRBD1 matching 7 bases. The CDR3 has 14 amino acids. The germline V gene encodes CDR1 MNHNS and CDR2 SASEGT. The V gene end was trimmed by 5 bases and the J gene end by 6 bases; junction bases not matched to a gene: 9. The CDR3 DNA sequence: TGTGCCAGCAGTAAGACAGGGATTAGCGCTGAAGCTTTCTTT. It is translated as CASSKTGISAEAFF.

This clonotype was recorded many times. The genes are TRBV5-1 and TRBJ2-7; D is possibly TRBD2 (6 bases). CDR3 length: 14 residues. CDR1 and CDR2 (germline): SGHRS, YFSETQ. Trimming left V 4 bases short and J 2 bases short, with 13 bases between. The CDR3: CASSPLEGTYEQYF. The CDR3 DNA reads TGCGCCAGCAGCCCCTTGGAGGGGACCTACGAGCAGTACTTC.

The chain is built from TRBV29-1 and TRBJ1-1, with TRBD1 identical over 7 bases. V gave up 2 bases and J gave up 9 bases; unmatched junction bases: 6. The CDR3 sequence is 12 residues long. Germline lookup yields CDR1 SQVTM and CDR2 ANQGSEA. CDR3 protein: CSVEFQGVQAFF. The CDR3 DNA reads TGCAGCGTTGAATTTCAGGGGGTACAAGCTTTCTTT.

V is TRBV24-1 and J is TRBJ2-1; 9 bases agree with TRBD2. The CDR3 is 15 residues long. The J segment lost 4 bases and the V segment lost 3 bases, leaving 3 bases of the junction unmatched. Germline CDR1 and CDR2: KGHDR and SFDVKD. This chain's CDR3 is CATSDRTSGYNEQFF. DNA for the CDR3: TGTGCCACCAGTGATAGAACTAGCGGGTACAATGAGCAGTTCTTC.

The chain is built from TRBV20-1 and TRBJ2-7; D might be TRBD1 (6 bases). The CDR3 is 13 residues long. Between the trimmed V and J ends, which lost 6 bases and 0 bases, there was a span of 12 bases. CDR1 DFQATT and CDR2 SNEGSKA come from the germline V gene (reference sequence). CDR3: CSARDIHSYEQYF. In DNA form, the CDR3 reads TGCAGTGCCCGGGACATCCACTCCTACGAGCAGTACTTC.

The gene calls are TRBV6-5 and TRBJ1-1; D is ambiguous. Germline V lookup: CDR1 MNHEY, CDR2 SVGAGI. The CDR3 is 16 amino acids. Trimming left V 0 bases short and J 5 bases short, with 16 bases between. The CDR3 nucleotides are TGTGCCAGCAGTTACTCGGCAGCCTCGGTCAGGACTGAAGCTTTCTTT. As protein: CASSYSAASVRTEAFF.

This clonotype came up a few times. The rearrangement joins TRBV24-1 to TRBJ2-1; the match to TRBD2 covers 10 bases. V shed 4 bases and J 10 bases; nucleotides not matched to a gene: 6. CDR1 and CDR2 from the germline V gene are KGHDR and SFDVKD. This CDR3 spans 14 amino acids. CDR3 sequence reads: CATSEPGTSDEQFF. The CDR3 nucleotides read TGTGCCACCAGTGAACCTGGGACTAGCGACGAGCAGTTCTTC.

The CDR3, as DNA: TGTGCCACCAGTGATCACAGGGTCGGGGAGACCCAGTACTTC. Amino acids: CATSDHRVGETQYF. The chain links TRBV24-1 to TRBJ2-5; maybe TRBD1 (6 bases). In germline, CDR1 is KGHDR, CDR2 SFDVKD. V was trimmed by 3 bases and J by 5 bases, leaving 12 bases between them. The length of the CDR3 is 14 residues.

This rearrangement joins TRBV20-1 to TRBJ2-2, with 9 bases matching TRBD2. V was clipped by 8 bases and J by 0 bases; unmatched bases: 10. The CDR3 length is 16 residues. The germline CDR1 and CDR2 sequences are DFQATT and SNEGSKA (reference sequence). In DNA, the CDR3 is TGCAGTTCGGTTGTGGCTAGCGGGACGAACACCGGGGAGCTGTTTTTT. This codes for CSSVVASGTNTGELFF.

Many counts were recorded for this clonotype. The V gene is TRBV9, the J gene TRBJ1-1; possibly TRBD1 for D (6 bases). Per the germline V gene, CDR1 is SGDLS and CDR2 is YYNGEE. V lost 3 bases and J lost 3, with 9 bases in between. The CDR3 length is 13 residues. The DNA of the CDR3 is TGTGCCAGCAGCGCGAGGGGGGACACTGAAGCTTTCTTT. The encoded protein is CASSARGDTEAFF.

This clonotype has a handful of counts. The chain couples TRBV27 to TRBJ2-7; TRBD1 matches at 9 bases. The V segment lost 10 bases and the J segment 2 bases; nucleotides outside the gene matches: 9. This CDR3 is 14 amino acids long. Germline CDR1 MNHEY, CDR2 SMNVEV (reference sequence). CDR3 nucleotide sequence: TGTGCCAACAGAGACAGGGGGGGGACCTACGAGCAGTACTTC. As protein: CANRDRGGTYEQYF.

This clonotype appeared many times. The J gene is TRBJ2-7, the V gene TRBV9; D gene uncertain. The length of the CDR3 is 13 residues. V lost 0 bases to trimming and J lost 7 bases, with 11 bases between them. Germline CDR1 SGDLS, CDR2 YYNGEE. As DNA, the CDR3 is TGTGCCAGCAGCGTAGACTGGGCAGGAGAGCAGTACTTC. Its protein is CASSVDWAGEQYF.

The J gene is TRBJ1-1, the V gene TRBV20-1, with D unclear. This CDR3 contains 11 residues. The V end lost 5 bases, the J end lost 8 bases, and 12 bases lay between the germline ends. Germline CDR1 is DFQATT and CDR2 is SNEGSKA (reference sequence). DNA of the CDR3: TGCAGTGCTTTAGGGAGGCGGGAAGCTTTCTTT. Amino acid sequence: CSALGRREAFF.

At least ten counts were recorded for this clonotype. The V gene is TRBV9, the J gene TRBJ2-1, with D possibly TRBD1 on 6 matching bases. Per germline, CDR1 SGDLS and CDR2 YYNGEE. CDR3 length: 16 amino acids. Trimming took 2 bases from V and 0 from J, leaving 12 bases between them. CDR3 bases: TGTGCCAGCAGCGTTACGGACAGTAGCTCCTACAATGAGCAGTTCTTC. Translating gives CASSVTDSSSYNEQFF.

The chain has TRBV5-1 and TRBJ2-5, with D hard to call. This CDR3 comprises 12 residues. Trimming pared 0 bases from V and 3 bases from J, leaving 3 bases between. In germline, CDR1 is SGHRS, CDR2 YFSETQ. The DNA for the CDR3 is TGCGCCAGCAGCTTGGCCGAAGAGACCCAGTACTTC. It yields the protein CASSLAEETQYF. Drawing the rest from reference TRBV5-1 and TRBJ2-5, the complete variable domain is KAGVTQTPRYLIKTRGQQVTLSCSPISGHRSVSWYQQTPGQGLQFLFEYFSETQRNKGNFPGRFSGRQFSNSRSEMNVSTLELGDSALYLCASSLAEETQYFGPGTRLLVL.

This clonotype was seen ten or more times. The chain employs TRBV9 and TRBJ2-1, with D possibly called TRBD1 or TRBD2 (5 bases each). The CDR3 loop spans 15 amino acids. With 0 bases removed from V and 5 bases from J, the gap between germline ends came to 12 bases. Germline CDR1 SGDLS, CDR2 YYNGEE. CDR3 sequence reads: CASSVGGRGNNEQFF. CDR3 DNA: TGTGCCAGCAGCGTAGGGGGACGGGGCAACAATGAGCAGTTCTTC.

This clonotype was found a few times. The chain employs TRBV4-3 and TRBJ2-7, with D perhaps TRBD1 (5 bases). The CDR3 contains 13 residues. V was shortened by 5 bases and J by 6 bases, with 14 bases between the two germline ends. CDR1 and CDR2 from the germline V gene are LGHNA and YSLEER. This CDR3 reads CASSFGRVSEQYF. In DNA form, the CDR3 reads TGCGCCAGCAGCTTTGGCAGGGTTAGCGAGCAGTACTTC.

In this sample, this clonotype turned up many times. The gene calls are TRBV9 and TRBJ2-7; TRBD2 agrees at 13 bases. The junction had 2 bases not matched to a gene; V was cut back by 3 bases and J by 5 bases. Germline CDR1 reads SGDLS; CDR2 reads YYNGEE. This CDR3 is built from 14 residues. CDR3 bases: TGTGCCAGCAGCGCGACTAGCGGGAGGCACGAGCAGTACTTC. As protein: CASSATSGRHEQYF.

This clonotype was observed at least ten times. This chain connects TRBV7-9 to TRBJ2-2; D unclear. The CDR3 is 13 residues long. The V end was cut by 5 bases, the J end by 2 bases, with 6 bases between. The germline CDR1 and CDR2 sequences are SEHNR and FQNEAQ (reference sequence). The CDR3 region is CASSHENTGELFF. As DNA, the CDR3 is TGTGCCAGCAGCCATGAAAACACCGGGGAGCTGTTTTTT.